This T cell receptor (beta chain) is drawn from a study of blood T cell repertoires in COVID-19. At the level of the study: Acute and convalescent COVID-19 specimens originated in the United States, Italy and Spain. T cells, B-cell-depleted T cells, or PBMCs supplied cDNA or gDNA.

Measured with immunoSEQ multiplex PCR; TCRdb has only the in-frame clones, and not every one. The sample shows about 380,000 clones, more than 80% of them seen only once. The CDR3 covers 16 residues. Per germline, CDR1 SGHDN and CDR2 FVKESK. V lost 3 bases and J lost 8; bases outside the gene matches: 14. The TCR was taken from a man aged 40-55 years with acute or convalescent COVID-19. Source material: peripheral blood. This sequence joins TRBV14 and TRBJ2-3; 7 bases fit TRBD2. The CDR3 sequence is CASSHSQLSRGSTQYF. CDR3 nucleotides: TGTGCCAGCAGCCACTCTCAATTAAGCCGCGGGAGTACGCAGTATTTT.